A selection of T cell receptor beta chains follows, all from one sample in a study of shared clonotypes between healthy human individuals. The table came from immunoSEQ multiplex PCR; TCRdb's copy has only in-frame clones and leaves some out. This sample yields some 2,000,000 clones, of which roughly 95% are seen a single time; 0.9% to 1.4% belongs to the top ten. The sequencing sample was made of naive CD8+ T cells sorted from blood. The receptors shown here come from a man aged 18 to 30 in good health. The CDR3 runs from the conserved cysteine through the conserved F or W. The order of the fields is V gene, clone size, J gene, D gene, CDR3 protein, CDR3 DNA. A D gene is named only where the DNA matches it firmly. A row's size may be missing; if present it is once, few, many or a size class.

v_gene: TRBV4-1; abundance: NA; j_gene: TRBJ2-7; d_gene: NA; CDR3aa: CASSQAPGSYEQYF; CDR3nt: TGCGCCAGCAGCCAAGCTCCAGGAAGCTACGAGCAGTACTTC
v_gene: TRBV4-3; abundance: NA; j_gene: TRBJ2-1; d_gene: TRBD2; CDR3aa: CASSQAQWEGADYNEQFF; CDR3nt: TGCGCCAGCAGCCAAGCTCAGTGGGAGGGAGCGGACTACAATGAGCAGTTCTTC
v_gene: TRBV2; abundance: once; j_gene: TRBJ1-2; d_gene: NA; CDR3aa: CASSEELRNYGYTF; CDR3nt: TGTGCCAGCAGTGAGGAACTCCGAAACTATGGCTACACCTTC
v_gene: TRBV5-1; abundance: NA; j_gene: TRBJ1-1; d_gene: TRBD1; CDR3aa: CASSSGTGGEMNTEAFF; CDR3nt: TGCGCCAGCAGTTCCGGGACAGGGGGCGAGATGAACACTGAAGCTTTCTTT
v_gene: TRBV6-5; abundance: NA; j_gene: TRBJ2-1; d_gene: NA; CDR3aa: CASSPGYHNEQFF; CDR3nt: TGTGCCAGCAGCCCAGGGTACCACAATGAGCAGTTCTTC
v_gene: TRBV7-2; abundance: NA; j_gene: TRBJ1-6; d_gene: NA; CDR3aa: CASSLGLALHF; CDR3nt: TGTGCCAGCAGCTTAGGGTTGGCCCTCCACTTT
v_gene: TRBV11-2; abundance: NA; j_gene: TRBJ2-2; d_gene: TRBD2; CDR3aa: CASSPGGGELFF; CDR3nt: TGTGCCAGCAGCCCGGGGGGCGGGGAGCTGTTTTTT
v_gene: TRBV27; abundance: NA; j_gene: TRBJ2-5; d_gene: NA; CDR3aa: CASSFLPGIQETQYF; CDR3nt: TGTGCCAGCAGTTTCCTACCGGGAATCCAAGAGACCCAGTACTTC
v_gene: TRBV9; abundance: few; j_gene: TRBJ2-7; d_gene: NA; CDR3aa: CASSAQGYEQYF; CDR3nt: TGTGCCAGCAGCGCACAGGGATACGAGCAGTACTTC
v_gene: TRBV5-1; abundance: NA; j_gene: TRBJ2-7; d_gene: NA; CDR3aa: CASSSAGPSDEQYF; CDR3nt: TGCGCCAGCAGCTCCGCGGGACCGAGCGACGAGCAGTACTTC
v_gene: TRBV19; abundance: once; j_gene: TRBJ2-7; d_gene: TRBD1; CDR3aa: CASRDRGFYEQYF; CDR3nt: TGTGCCAGCCGGGACAGGGGGTTCTACGAGCAGTACTTC
v_gene: TRBV4-1; abundance: NA; j_gene: TRBJ1-1; d_gene: NA; CDR3aa: CASSPRVNTEAFF; CDR3nt: TGCGCCAGCAGCCCCAGGGTAAACACTGAAGCTTTCTTT
v_gene: TRBV6-5; abundance: NA; j_gene: TRBJ1-5; d_gene: NA; CDR3aa: CASTTMEGGQPQHF; CDR3nt: TGTGCCAGCACCACTATGGAGGGAGGCCAGCCCCAGCATTTT
v_gene: TRBV2; abundance: NA; j_gene: TRBJ1-6; d_gene: TRBD1; CDR3aa: CASSAGQQNSPLHF; CDR3nt: TGTGCCAGCAGTGCGGGACAGCAAAATTCACCCCTCCACTTT
v_gene: TRBV5-1; abundance: NA; j_gene: TRBJ2-7; d_gene: TRBD1; CDR3aa: CASSPFTGTGGVYEQYF; CDR3nt: TGCGCCAGCAGCCCGTTCACTGGGACAGGGGGAGTCTACGAGCAGTACTTC
v_gene: TRBV4-1; abundance: once; j_gene: TRBJ2-7; d_gene: NA; CDR3aa: CASSQDSPFDYEQYF; CDR3nt: TGCGCCAGCAGCCAAGATTCCCCGTTTGACTACGAGCAGTACTTC
v_gene: TRBV5-4; abundance: NA; j_gene: TRBJ2-5; d_gene: TRBD2; CDR3aa: CASGGTSGTTGSETQYF; CDR3nt: TGTGCCAGCGGCGGGACTAGCGGGACCACCGGGTCCGAGACCCAGTACTTC
v_gene: TRBV7-9; abundance: NA; j_gene: TRBJ2-1; d_gene: NA; CDR3aa: CASTTGAPLGEQFF; CDR3nt: TGTGCCAGCACCACGGGTGCCCCGCTGGGTGAGCAGTTCTTC
v_gene: TRBV6-5; abundance: NA; j_gene: TRBJ2-5; d_gene: NA; CDR3aa: CASSYSSGTLGETQYF; CDR3nt: TGTGCCAGCAGTTACTCGAGCGGTACTCTGGGCGAGACCCAGTACTTC
v_gene: TRBV7-6; abundance: NA; j_gene: TRBJ2-1; d_gene: NA; CDR3aa: CASTTYLGAPSYNEQFF; CDR3nt: TGTGCCAGCACCACATATTTGGGGGCACCCTCCTACAATGAGCAGTTCTTC
v_gene: TRBV27; abundance: NA; j_gene: TRBJ1-2; d_gene: TRBD1; CDR3aa: CASSITGGYGYTF; CDR3nt: TGTGCCAGCAGTATTACAGGGGGCTATGGCTACACCTTC
v_gene: TRBV7-9; abundance: NA; j_gene: TRBJ1-2; d_gene: NA; CDR3aa: CASSLDSGDGYTF; CDR3nt: TGTGCCAGCAGCTTAGATTCGGGCGATGGCTACACCTTC
v_gene: TRBV27; abundance: NA; j_gene: TRBJ1-4; d_gene: NA; CDR3aa: CASSLTGWNEKLFF; CDR3nt: TGTGCCAGCAGTTTGACAGGCTGGAATGAAAAACTGTTTTTT
v_gene: TRBV15; abundance: NA; j_gene: TRBJ2-1; d_gene: TRBD2; CDR3aa: CATSTPSGRAVGVQFF; CDR3nt: TGTGCCACCAGCACCCCTAGCGGGAGGGCCGTAGGCGTGCAGTTCTTC
v_gene: TRBV5-1; abundance: NA; j_gene: TRBJ1-2; d_gene: NA; CDR3aa: CASSLESNFYGYTF; CDR3nt: TGCGCCAGCAGCTTGGAGAGCAATTTCTATGGCTACACCTTC
v_gene: TRBV7-6; abundance: NA; j_gene: TRBJ2-1; d_gene: NA; CDR3aa: CASSLRGVKYNEQFF; CDR3nt: TGTGCCAGCAGCCTCAGGGGGGTAAAGTACAATGAGCAGTTCTTC
v_gene: TRBV14; abundance: NA; j_gene: TRBJ2-5; d_gene: NA; CDR3aa: CASSPLGYQETQYF; CDR3nt: TGTGCCAGCAGCCCGCTAGGGTACCAAGAGACCCAGTACTTC
v_gene: TRBV6-4; abundance: NA; j_gene: TRBJ1-2; d_gene: NA; CDR3aa: CASSERGMRSDGYTF; CDR3nt: TGTGCCAGCAGTGAGAGGGGCATGAGGTCGGATGGCTACACCTTC
v_gene: TRBV4-3; abundance: NA; j_gene: TRBJ1-2; d_gene: NA; CDR3aa: CASSQDKGYGYGYTF; CDR3nt: TGCGCCAGCAGCCAAGATAAGGGTTACGGCTATGGCTACACCTTC
v_gene: TRBV6-6; abundance: NA; j_gene: TRBJ1-5; d_gene: TRBD1; CDR3aa: CASSSSQGAGNQPQHF; CDR3nt: TGTGCCAGCAGTTCGTCACAGGGGGCGGGAAATCAGCCCCAGCATTTT
v_gene: TRBV2; abundance: NA; j_gene: TRBJ2-3; d_gene: TRBD1; CDR3aa: CASSGQGSDTQYF; CDR3nt: TGTGCCAGCAGTGGACAGGGCTCAGATACGCAGTATTTT
v_gene: TRBV2; abundance: NA; j_gene: TRBJ2-7; d_gene: TRBD2; CDR3aa: CASLWTGGYEQYF; CDR3nt: TGTGCCAGCCTTTGGACGGGGGGATACGAGCAGTACTTC
v_gene: TRBV6-5; abundance: NA; j_gene: TRBJ2-2; d_gene: NA; CDR3aa: CASSRSGENTGELFF; CDR3nt: TGTGCCAGCAGTCGTAGCGGAGAGAACACCGGGGAGCTGTTTTTT
v_gene: TRBV7-8; abundance: once; j_gene: TRBJ2-1; d_gene: TRBD2; CDR3aa: CASSLVLAGATPDWQFF; CDR3nt: TGTGCCAGCAGCTTAGTGCTAGCGGGAGCAACTCCTGATTGGCAGTTCTTC
v_gene: TRBV11-2; abundance: few; j_gene: TRBJ1-2; d_gene: TRBD1; CDR3aa: CASSSRGQGDYTF; CDR3nt: TGTGCCAGCAGCTCGAGAGGACAGGGCGACTACACCTTC
v_gene: TRBV11-2; abundance: NA; j_gene: TRBJ2-5; d_gene: NA; CDR3aa: CASSLDHRVQETQYF; CDR3nt: TGTGCCAGCAGCTTAGATCATCGGGTCCAAGAGACCCAGTACTTC
v_gene: TRBV7-8; abundance: once; j_gene: TRBJ1-6; d_gene: NA; CDR3aa: CASSLAGALFVQPLHF; CDR3nt: TGTGCCAGCAGCTTAGCGGGAGCCCTTTTCGTTCAGCCCCTCCACTTT
v_gene: TRBV7-2; abundance: NA; j_gene: TRBJ2-7; d_gene: TRBD2; CDR3aa: CASSPWGAGWTSGSYEQYF; CDR3nt: TGTGCCAGCAGCCCATGGGGGGCAGGGTGGACTAGCGGGAGCTACGAGCAGTACTTC
v_gene: TRBV27; abundance: NA; j_gene: TRBJ2-2; d_gene: TRBD2; CDR3aa: CASSLLLAGGNANTGELFF; CDR3nt: TGTGCCAGCAGTCTCCTACTAGCGGGAGGTAACGCGAACACCGGGGAGCTGTTTTTT
v_gene: TRBV5-1; abundance: NA; j_gene: TRBJ1-4; d_gene: NA; CDR3aa: CASSLDPALEAGEKLFF; CDR3nt: TGCGCCAGCAGCCTGGACCCTGCGTTGGAAGCGGGGGAAAAACTGTTTTTT
v_gene: TRBV7-9; abundance: NA; j_gene: TRBJ2-5; d_gene: NA; CDR3aa: CASSVPSEETQYF; CDR3nt: TGTGCCAGCAGCGTCCCGAGCGAAGAGACCCAGTACTTC